This T cell receptor beta chain originates from a study of T cell responses to AZD1222 COVID-19 vaccine. Generated by immunoSEQ multiplex PCR, the TCRdb table keeps only in-frame clones and is missing some. The repertoire holds about 150,000 clones, approximately 90% seen once, with less than 2% in the top ten. Trimming took 1 base from V and 4 from J; bases not matched to a gene: 4. Looked up from germline, CDR1 is MNHEY and CDR2 is SVGAGI. CDR3 length equals 16 residues. The sample here was peripheral blood, taken 28 days after the second AZD1222 dose. The chain couples TRBV6-5 to TRBJ1-4; 9 nucleotides agree with TRBD1. The clonotype comes from an adult who received the AZD1222 COVID-19 vaccine. The CDR3 DNA follows: TGTGCCAGCAGTTACTTAACGACAGGGGGTAATGAAAAACTGTTTTTT. It translates to CASSYLTTGGNEKLFF.